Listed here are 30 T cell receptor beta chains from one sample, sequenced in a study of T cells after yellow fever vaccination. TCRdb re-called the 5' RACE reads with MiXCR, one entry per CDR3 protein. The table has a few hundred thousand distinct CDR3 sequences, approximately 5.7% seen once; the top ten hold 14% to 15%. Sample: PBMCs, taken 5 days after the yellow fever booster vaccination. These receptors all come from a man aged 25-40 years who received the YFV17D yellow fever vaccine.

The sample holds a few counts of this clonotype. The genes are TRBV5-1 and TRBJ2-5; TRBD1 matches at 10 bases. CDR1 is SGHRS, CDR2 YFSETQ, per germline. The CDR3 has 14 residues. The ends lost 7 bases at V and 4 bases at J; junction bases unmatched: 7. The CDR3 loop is CASGPGQGIETQYF. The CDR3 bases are TGCGCCAGCGGACCGGGACAGGGGATAGAGACCCAGTACTTC.

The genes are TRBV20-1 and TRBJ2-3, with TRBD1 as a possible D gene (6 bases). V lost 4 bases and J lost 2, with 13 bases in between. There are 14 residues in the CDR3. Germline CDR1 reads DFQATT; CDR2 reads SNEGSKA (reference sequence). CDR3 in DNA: TGCAGTGCTACGGGGACACTGTCCACAGATACGCAGTATTTT. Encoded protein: CSATGTLSTDTQYF.

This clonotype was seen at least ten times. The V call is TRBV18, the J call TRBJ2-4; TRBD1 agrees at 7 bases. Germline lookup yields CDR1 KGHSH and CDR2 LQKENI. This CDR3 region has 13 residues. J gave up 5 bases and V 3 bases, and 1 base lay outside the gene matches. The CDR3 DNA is TGTGCCAGCTCACCTGGACAGGAAAACATTCAGTACTTC. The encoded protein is CASSPGQENIQYF.

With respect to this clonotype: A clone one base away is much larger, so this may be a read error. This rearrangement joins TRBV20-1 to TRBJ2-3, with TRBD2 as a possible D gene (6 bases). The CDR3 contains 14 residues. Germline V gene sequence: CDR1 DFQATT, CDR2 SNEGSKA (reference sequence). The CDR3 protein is CCAGIAGTTDTQYF. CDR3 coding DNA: TGCTGTGCCGGTATCGCGGGGACCACAGATACGCAGTATTTT.

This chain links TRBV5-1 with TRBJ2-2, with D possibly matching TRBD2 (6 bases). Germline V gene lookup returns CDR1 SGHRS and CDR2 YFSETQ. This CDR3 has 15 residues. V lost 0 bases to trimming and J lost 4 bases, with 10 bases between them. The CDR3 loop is CASSLGSGSTGELFF. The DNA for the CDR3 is TGCGCCAGCAGCTTGGGGAGCGGGTCCACCGGGGAGCTGTTTTTT.

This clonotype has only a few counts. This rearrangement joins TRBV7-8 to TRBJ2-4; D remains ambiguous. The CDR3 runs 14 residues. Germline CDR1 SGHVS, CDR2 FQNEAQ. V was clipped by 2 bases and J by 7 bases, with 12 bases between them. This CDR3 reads CASSLRANANIQYF. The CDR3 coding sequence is TGTGCCAGCAGCTTAAGGGCGAATGCCAACATTCAGTACTTC.

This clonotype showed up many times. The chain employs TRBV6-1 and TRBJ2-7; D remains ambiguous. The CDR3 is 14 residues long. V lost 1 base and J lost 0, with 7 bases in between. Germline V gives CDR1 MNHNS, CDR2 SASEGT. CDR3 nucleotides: TGTGCCAGCAGTGAAGAGAGGTACTCCTACGAGCAGTACTTC. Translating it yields CASSEERYSYEQYF.

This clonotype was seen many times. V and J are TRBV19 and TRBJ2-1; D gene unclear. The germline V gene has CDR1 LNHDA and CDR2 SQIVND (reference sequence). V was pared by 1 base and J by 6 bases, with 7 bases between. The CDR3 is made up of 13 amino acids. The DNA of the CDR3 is TGTGCCAGTAGTATAGGCAGTGGCAATGAGCAGTTCTTC. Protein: CASSIGSGNEQFF.

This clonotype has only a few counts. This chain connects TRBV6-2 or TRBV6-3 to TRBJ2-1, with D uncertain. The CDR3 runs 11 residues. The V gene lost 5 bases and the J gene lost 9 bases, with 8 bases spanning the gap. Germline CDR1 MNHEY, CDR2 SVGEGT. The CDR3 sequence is CASSPAIEQFF. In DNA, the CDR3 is TGTGCCAGCAGTCCCGCCATTGAGCAGTTCTTC.

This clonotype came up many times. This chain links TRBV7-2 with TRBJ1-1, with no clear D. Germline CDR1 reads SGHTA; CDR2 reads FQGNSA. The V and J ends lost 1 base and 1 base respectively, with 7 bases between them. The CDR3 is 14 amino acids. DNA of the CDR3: TGTGCCAGCAGCTTAGGGGGTTGGAACACTGAAGCTTTCTTT. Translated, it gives CASSLGGWNTEAFF.

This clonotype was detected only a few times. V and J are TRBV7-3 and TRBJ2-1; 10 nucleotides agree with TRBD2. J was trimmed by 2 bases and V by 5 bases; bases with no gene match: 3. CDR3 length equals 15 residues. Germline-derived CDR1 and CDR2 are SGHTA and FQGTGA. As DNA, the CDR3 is TGTGCCAGCAGCACCCTAGCGGGAGCCTACAATGAGCAGTTCTTC. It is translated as CASSTLAGAYNEQFF.

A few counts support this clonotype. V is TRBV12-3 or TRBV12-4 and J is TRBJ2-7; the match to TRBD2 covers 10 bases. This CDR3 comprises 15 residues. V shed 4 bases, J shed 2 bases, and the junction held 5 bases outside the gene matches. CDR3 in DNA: TGTGCCAGCAGTTCTACTAGCGGGAAAGCCTACGAGCAGTACTTC. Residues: CASSSTSGKAYEQYF.

The CDR3 protein is CSASSVNSSTDTQYF. The CDR3 DNA sequence: TGCAGTGCCTCTAGCGTCAACTCTAGCACAGATACGCAGTATTTT. This chain connects TRBV20-1 to TRBJ2-3; D possibly corresponds to TRBD2 (6 bases). Germline V gene sequence: CDR1 DFQATT, CDR2 SNEGSKA (reference sequence). Trimming removed 6 bases from V and 0 bases from J, with 16 bases in between. This CDR3 region has 15 residues.

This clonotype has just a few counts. The CDR3 region has the DNA TGCAGTGCTGGTGTCCGGACAGATACGCAGTATTTT. The encoded protein is CSAGVRTDTQYF. The V gene is TRBV20-1, the J gene TRBJ2-3, with unresolved D. Between the trimmed V and J ends, which lost 5 bases and 3 bases, there was a span of 9 bases. The CDR3 extends over 12 amino acids. Germline V gives CDR1 DFQATT, CDR2 SNEGSKA (reference sequence).

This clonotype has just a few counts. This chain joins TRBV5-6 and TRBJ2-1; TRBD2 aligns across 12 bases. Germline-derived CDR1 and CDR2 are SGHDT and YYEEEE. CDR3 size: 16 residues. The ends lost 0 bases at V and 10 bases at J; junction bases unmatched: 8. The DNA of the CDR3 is TGTGCCAGCAGCTTGGGACTAGCGGGAGCGATGGGGGAGCAGTTCTTC. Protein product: CASSLGLAGAMGEQFF.

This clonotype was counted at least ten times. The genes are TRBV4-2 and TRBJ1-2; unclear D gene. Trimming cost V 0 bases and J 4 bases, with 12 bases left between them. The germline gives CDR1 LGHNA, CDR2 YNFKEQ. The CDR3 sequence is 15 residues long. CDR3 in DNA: TGTGCCAGCAGCCAAGAGACCACAAGGAGCTATGGCTACACCTTC. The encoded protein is CASSQETTRSYGYTF.

CDR3 residues: CASSSGSVRVSYNEQFF. As DNA, the CDR3 is TGTGCCAGCAGTTCCGGGAGCGTTCGAGTCTCCTACAATGAGCAGTTCTTC. This chain connects TRBV6-2 or TRBV6-3 to TRBJ2-1, with D possibly being TRBD2 (6 bases). Germline-derived CDR1 and CDR2 are MNHEY and SVGEGT. This CDR3 spans 17 amino acids. V gave up 4 bases and J gave up 0 bases, with 16 bases separating them.

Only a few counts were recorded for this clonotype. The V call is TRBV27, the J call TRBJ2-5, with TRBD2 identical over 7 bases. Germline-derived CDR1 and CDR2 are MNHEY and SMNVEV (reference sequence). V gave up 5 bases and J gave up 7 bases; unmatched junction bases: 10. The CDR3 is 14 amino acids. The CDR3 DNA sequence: TGTGCCAGCAGTGTCGTGGGAGGGGAGGGGACCCAGTACTTC. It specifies CASSVVGGEGTQYF.

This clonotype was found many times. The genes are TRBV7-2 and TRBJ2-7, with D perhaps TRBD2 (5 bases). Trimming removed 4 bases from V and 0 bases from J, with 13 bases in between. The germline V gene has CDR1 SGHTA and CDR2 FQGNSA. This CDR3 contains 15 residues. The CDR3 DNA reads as TGTGCCAGCAGCTACCCCATCGAGGGCTCCTACGAGCAGTACTTC. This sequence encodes CASSYPIEGSYEQYF.

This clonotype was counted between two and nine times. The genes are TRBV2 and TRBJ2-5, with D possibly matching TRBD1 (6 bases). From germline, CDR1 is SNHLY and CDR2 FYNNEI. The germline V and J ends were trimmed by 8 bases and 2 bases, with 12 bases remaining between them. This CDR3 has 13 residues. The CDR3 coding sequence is TGTGCCAGCCACGACAGGTTGCAAGAGACCCAGTACTTC. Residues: CASHDRLQETQYF. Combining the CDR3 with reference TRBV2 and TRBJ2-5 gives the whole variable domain EPEVTQTPSHQVTQMGQEVILRCVPISNHLYFYWYRQILGQKVEFLVSFYNNEISEKSEIFDDQFSVERPDGSNFTLKIRSTKLEDSAMYFCASHDRLQETQYFGPGTRLLVL.

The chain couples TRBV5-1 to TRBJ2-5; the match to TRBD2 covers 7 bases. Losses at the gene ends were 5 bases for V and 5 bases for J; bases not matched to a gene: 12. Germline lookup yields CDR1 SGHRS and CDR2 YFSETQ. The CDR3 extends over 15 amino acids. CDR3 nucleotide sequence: TGCGCCAGCAGTTCGGGGGGATCCATCCAGGAGACCCAGTACTTC. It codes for CASSSGGSIQETQYF.

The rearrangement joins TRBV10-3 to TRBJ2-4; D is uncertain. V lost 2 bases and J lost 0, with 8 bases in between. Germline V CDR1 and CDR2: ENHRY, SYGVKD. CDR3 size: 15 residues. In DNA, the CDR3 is TGTGCCATCAGTGAGACGCAGGTAGCCAAAAACATTCAGTACTTC. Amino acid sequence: CAISETQVAKNIQYF.

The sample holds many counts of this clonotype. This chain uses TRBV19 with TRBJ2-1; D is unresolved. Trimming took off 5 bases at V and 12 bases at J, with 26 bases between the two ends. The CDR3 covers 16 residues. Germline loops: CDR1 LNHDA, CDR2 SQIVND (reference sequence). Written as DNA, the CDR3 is TGTGCCAGTAGTTCCCGACAAAAGATCGTCGAAGGTGGGCAGTTCTTC. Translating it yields CASSSRQKIVEGGQFF.

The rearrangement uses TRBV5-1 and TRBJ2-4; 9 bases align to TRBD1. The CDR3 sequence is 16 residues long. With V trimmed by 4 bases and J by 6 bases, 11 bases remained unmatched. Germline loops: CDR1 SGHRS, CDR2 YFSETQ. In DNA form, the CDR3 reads TGCGCCAGCAGCCTGGCGGGACAGGGAAGGGGAAACATTCAGTACTTC. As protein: CASSLAGQGRGNIQYF.

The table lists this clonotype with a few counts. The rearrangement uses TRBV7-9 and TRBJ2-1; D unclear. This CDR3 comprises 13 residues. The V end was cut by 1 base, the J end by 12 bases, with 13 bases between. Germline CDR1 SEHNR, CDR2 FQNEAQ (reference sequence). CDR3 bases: TGTGCCAGCAGCTTAGTAGAGTTCGTACGGCAGTTCTTC. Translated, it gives CASSLVEFVRQFF. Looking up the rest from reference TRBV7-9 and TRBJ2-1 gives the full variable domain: DTGVSQNPRHKITKRGQNVTFRCDPISEHNRLYWYRQTLGQGPEFLTYFQNEAQLEKSRLLSDRFSAERPKGSFSTLEIQRTEQGDSAMYLCASSLVEFVRQFFGPGTRLTVL.

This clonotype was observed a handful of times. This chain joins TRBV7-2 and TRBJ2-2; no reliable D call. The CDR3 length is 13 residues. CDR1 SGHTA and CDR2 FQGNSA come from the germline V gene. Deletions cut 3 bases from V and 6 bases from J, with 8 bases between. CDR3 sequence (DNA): TGTGCCAGCAGCTTTTGGGCGTCCGGGGAGCTGTTTTTT. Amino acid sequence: CASSFWASGELFF. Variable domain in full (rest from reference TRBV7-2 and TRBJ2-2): GAGVSQSPSNKVTEKGKDVELRCDPISGHTALYWYRQSLGQGLEFLIYFQGNSAPDKSGLPSDRFSAERTGGSVSTLTIQRTQQEDSAVYLCASSFWASGELFFGEGSRLTVL.

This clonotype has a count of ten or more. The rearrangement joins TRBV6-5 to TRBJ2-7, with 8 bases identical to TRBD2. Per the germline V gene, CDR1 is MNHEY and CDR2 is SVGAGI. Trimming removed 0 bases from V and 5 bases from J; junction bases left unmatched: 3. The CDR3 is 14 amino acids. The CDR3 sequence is CASSYSGLGDEQYF. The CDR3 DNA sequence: TGTGCCAGCAGTTACTCGGGACTAGGTGACGAGCAGTACTTC.

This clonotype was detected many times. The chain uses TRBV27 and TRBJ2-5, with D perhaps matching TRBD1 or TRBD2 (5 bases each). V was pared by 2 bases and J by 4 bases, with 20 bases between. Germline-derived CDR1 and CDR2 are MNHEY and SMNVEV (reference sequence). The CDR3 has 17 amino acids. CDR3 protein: CASSLRTGPRIGETQYF. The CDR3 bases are TGTGCCAGCAGTTTAAGGACGGGGCCCAGGATAGGAGAGACCCAGTACTTC.

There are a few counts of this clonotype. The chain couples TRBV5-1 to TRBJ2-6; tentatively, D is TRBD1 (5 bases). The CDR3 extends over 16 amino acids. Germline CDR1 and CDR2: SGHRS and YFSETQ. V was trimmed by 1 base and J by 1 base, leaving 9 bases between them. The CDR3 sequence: CASSLPQGSGANVLTF. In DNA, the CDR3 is TGCGCCAGCAGCTTGCCCCAGGGATCTGGGGCCAACGTCCTGACTTTC.

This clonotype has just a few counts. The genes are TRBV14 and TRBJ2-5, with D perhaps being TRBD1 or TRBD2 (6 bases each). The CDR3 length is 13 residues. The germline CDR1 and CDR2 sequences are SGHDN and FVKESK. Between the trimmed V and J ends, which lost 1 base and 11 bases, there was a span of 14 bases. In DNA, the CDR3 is TGTGCCAGCAGCCAAGCATTCGGGGGCACTCAGTACTTC. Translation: CASSQAFGGTQYF.